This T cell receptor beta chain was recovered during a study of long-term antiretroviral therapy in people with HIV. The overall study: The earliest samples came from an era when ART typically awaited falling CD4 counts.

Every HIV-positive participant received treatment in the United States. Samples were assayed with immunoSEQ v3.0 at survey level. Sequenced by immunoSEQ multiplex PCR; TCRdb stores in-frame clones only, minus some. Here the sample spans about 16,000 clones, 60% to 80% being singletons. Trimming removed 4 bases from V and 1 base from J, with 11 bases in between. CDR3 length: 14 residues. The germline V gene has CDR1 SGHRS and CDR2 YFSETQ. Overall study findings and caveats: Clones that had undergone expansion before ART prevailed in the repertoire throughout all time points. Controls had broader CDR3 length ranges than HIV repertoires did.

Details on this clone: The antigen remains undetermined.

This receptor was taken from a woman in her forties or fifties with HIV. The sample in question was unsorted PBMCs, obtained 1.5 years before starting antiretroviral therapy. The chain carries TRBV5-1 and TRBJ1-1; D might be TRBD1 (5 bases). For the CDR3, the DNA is TGCGCCAGCAGCCCGACAGCCAGGAACACTGAAGCTTTCTTT. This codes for CASSPTARNTEAFF.